This T cell receptor beta chain was recorded in a study of cytomegalovirus exposure and HLA in healthy donors. Whole-study context: In a later analysis, it was reported that the approximately 120 validation repertoires had been produced on the same platform as the 670 or so repertoires belonging to the first cohort.

Germline CDR1 is MNHNY and CDR2 is SVGAGI (reference sequence). The CDR3 is 12 residues long. This clone occurred once. What it binds is unknown. Generated by immunoSEQ multiplex PCR, the TCRdb table keeps only in-frame clones and is missing some. Here the sample spans roughly 100,000 clones, about 88% being singletons. The study, taken as a whole, reports: Specific recognition of CMV antigens was confirmed in vitro for a few chains (all CMV-associated).

The specimen was PBMCs. The TCR originated in a woman aged 18-29 years in good health and CMV-seropositive. The rearrangement uses TRBV6-6 and TRBJ2-7, with TRBD1 matching 8 bases. The CDR3 bases are TGTGCTTCCTCAGGGGGCTTCAACGAGCAGTACTTC. Its protein is CASSGGFNEQYF.